This T cell receptor (beta chain) stems from a study of spatial heterogeneity in lung cancer. Study-level background: Compared with alpha-chain sequences, beta-chain sequences were consistently detected in greater numbers. The average count in raw reads for each unique TCR and UMI combination exceeded 8.5 appearances.

A unique molecular identifier was attached to every TCR cDNA molecule. One entry per CDR3 protein, called by TCRdb with MiXCR from the 5' RACE reads. The repertoire has 82,000 or so distinct CDR3 sequences, roughly 12% of them found once; the top ten carry under 5.5%. CDR3 size: 15 residues. Germline CDR1 SGDLS, CDR2 YYNGEE. Trimming took 0 bases from V and 2 from J, leaving 10 bases between them. The time point: sample taken at primary tumor resection. Material for sequencing was whole RNA from tumor, nontumor lung or frozen PBMC, left unsorted. The donors comprised approximately 72 untreated early-stage non-small cell lung cancer patients.

The receptor was derived from a male donor with early-stage non-small cell lung cancer. The chain is built from TRBV9 and TRBJ2-3, with D unclear. The source material was PBMCs, sampled at surgery. This CDR3 reads CASSVDLGATDTQYF. The CDR3 DNA is TGTGCCAGCAGCGTAGATCTTGGAGCCACAGATACGCAGTATTTT.